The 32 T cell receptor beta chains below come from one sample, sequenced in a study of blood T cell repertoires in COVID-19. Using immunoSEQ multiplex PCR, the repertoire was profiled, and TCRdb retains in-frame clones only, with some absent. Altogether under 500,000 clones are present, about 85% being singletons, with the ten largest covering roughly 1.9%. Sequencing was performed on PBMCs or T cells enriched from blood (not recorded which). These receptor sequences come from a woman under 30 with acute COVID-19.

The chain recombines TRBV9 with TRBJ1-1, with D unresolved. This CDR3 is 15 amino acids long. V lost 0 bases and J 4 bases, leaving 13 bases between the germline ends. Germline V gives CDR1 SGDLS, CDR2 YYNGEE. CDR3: CASSVVGGYSTEAFF. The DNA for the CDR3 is TGTGCCAGCAGCGTAGTAGGAGGGTATAGCACTGAAGCTTTCTTT.

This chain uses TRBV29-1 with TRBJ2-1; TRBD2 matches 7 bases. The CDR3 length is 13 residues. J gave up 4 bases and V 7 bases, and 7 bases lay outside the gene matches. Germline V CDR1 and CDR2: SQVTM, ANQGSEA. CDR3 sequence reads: CSGGLAAYNEQFF. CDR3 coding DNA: TGCAGCGGAGGCCTAGCGGCATACAATGAGCAGTTCTTC.

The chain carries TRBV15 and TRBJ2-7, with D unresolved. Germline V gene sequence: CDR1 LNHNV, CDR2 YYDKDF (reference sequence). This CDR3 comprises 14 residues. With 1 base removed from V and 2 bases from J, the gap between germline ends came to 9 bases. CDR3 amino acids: CATSRVEITYEQYF. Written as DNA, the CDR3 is TGTGCCACCAGCAGAGTGGAGATAACCTACGAGCAGTACTTC.

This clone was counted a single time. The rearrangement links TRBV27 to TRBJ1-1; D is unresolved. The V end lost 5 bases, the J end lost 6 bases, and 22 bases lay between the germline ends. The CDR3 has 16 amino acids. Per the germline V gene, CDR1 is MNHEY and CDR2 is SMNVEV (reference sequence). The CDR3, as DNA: TGTGCCAGCAGTCTCACCCCGTTCAGGTCCGGGGCTGAAGCTTTCTTT. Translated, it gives CASSLTPFRSGAEAFF.

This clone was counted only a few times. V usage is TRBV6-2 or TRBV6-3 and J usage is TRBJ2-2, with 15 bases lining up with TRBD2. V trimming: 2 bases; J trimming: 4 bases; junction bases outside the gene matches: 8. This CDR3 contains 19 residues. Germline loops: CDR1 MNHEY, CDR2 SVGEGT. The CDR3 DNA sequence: TGTGCCAGCAGTTACGACGGACTAGCGGGAGGGCCGGGCACCGGGGAGCTGTTTTTT. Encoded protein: CASSYDGLAGGPGTGELFF.

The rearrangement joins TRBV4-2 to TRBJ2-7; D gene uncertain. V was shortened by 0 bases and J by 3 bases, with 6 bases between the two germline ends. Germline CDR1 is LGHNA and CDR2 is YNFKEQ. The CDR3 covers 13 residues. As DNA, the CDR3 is TGTGCCAGCAGCCAAGATCACAACTACGAGCAGTACTTC. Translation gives CASSQDHNYEQYF.

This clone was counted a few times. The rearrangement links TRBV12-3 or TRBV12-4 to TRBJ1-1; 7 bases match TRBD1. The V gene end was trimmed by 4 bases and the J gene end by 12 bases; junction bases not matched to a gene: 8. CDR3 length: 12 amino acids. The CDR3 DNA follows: TGTGCCAGCAGTTCCTCGACAGGGTTGACTTTCTTT. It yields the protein CASSSSTGLTFF.

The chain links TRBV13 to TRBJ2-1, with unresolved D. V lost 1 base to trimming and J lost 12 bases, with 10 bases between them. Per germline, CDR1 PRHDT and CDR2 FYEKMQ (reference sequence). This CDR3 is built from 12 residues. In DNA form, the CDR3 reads TGTGCCAGCAGCTTAGCTCTAGGTCTGCAGTTCTTC. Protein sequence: CASSLALGLQFF.

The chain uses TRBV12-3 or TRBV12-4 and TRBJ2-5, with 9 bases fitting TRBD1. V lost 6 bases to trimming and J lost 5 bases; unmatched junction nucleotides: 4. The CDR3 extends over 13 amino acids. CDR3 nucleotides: TGTGCCAGCAGACAGGGGGCGCGGGAGACCCAGTACTTC. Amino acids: CASRQGARETQYF.

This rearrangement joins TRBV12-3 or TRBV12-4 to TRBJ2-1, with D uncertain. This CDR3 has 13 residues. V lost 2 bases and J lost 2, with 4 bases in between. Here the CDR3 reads CASSLLAYNEQFF. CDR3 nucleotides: TGTGCCAGCAGTTTATTAGCCTACAATGAGCAGTTCTTC.

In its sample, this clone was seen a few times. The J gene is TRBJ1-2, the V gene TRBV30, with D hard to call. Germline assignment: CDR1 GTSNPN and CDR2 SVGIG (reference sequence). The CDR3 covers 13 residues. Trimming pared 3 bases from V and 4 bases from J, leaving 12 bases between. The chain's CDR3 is CAWSDGLIYGYTF. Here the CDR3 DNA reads TGTGCCTGGAGCGACGGACTGATCTATGGCTACACCTTC.

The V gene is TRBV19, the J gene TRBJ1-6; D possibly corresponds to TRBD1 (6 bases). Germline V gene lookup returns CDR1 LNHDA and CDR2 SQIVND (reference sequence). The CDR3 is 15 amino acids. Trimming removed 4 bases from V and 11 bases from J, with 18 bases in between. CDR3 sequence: CASSNVGTKKTPLHF. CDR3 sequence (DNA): TGTGCCAGTAGTAACGTCGGGACAAAAAAAACACCCCTCCACTTT.

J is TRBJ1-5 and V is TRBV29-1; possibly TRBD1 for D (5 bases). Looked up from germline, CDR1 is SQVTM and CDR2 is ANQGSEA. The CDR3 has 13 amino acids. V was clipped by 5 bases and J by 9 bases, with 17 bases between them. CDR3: CSVLPGVGRPQHF. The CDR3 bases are TGCAGCGTTTTACCGGGGGTTGGGCGGCCCCAGCATTTT.

The CDR3 loop is CASSQQAEGATEAFF. In DNA, the CDR3 is TGCGCCAGCAGCCAACAGGCAGAGGGGGCCACTGAAGCTTTCTTT. The V and J genes are TRBV4-3 and TRBJ1-1, with TRBD1 identical over 7 bases. V was pared by 2 bases and J by 4 bases, with 7 bases of the junction left unmatched. The germline V gene encodes CDR1 LGHNA and CDR2 YSLEER. The length of the CDR3 is 15 residues.

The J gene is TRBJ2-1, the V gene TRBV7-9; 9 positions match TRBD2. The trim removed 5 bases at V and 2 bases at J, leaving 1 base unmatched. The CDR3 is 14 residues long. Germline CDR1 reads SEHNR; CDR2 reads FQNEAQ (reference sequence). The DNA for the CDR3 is TGTGCCAGCAGCGGGACTAGCACCTACAATGAGCAGTTCTTC. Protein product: CASSGTSTYNEQFF.

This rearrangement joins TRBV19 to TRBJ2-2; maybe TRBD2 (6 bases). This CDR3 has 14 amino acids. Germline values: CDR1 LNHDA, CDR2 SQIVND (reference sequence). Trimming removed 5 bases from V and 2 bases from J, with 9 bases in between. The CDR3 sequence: CASSAGRNTGELFF. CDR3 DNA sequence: TGTGCCAGTAGTGCGGGACGAAACACCGGGGAGCTGTTTTTT. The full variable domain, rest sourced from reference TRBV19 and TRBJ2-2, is DGGITQSPKYLFRKEGQNVTLSCEQNLNHDAMYWYRQDPGQGLRLIYYSQIVNDFQKGDIAEGYSVSREKKESFPLTVTSAQKNPTAFYLCASSAGRNTGELFFGEGSRLTVL.

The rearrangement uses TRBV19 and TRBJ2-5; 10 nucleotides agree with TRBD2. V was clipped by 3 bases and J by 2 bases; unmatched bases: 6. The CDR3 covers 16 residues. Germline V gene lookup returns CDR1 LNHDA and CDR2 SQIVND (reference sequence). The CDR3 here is CASSITSGNSQETQYF. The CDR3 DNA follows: TGTGCCAGTAGTATTACTAGCGGGAATTCACAAGAGACCCAGTACTTC.

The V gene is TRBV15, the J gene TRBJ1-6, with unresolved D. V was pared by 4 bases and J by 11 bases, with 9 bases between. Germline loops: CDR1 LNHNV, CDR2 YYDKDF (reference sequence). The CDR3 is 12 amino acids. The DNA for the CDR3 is TGTGCCACCAGCACTAGTACGGCACCCCTCCACTTT. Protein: CATSTSTAPLHF.

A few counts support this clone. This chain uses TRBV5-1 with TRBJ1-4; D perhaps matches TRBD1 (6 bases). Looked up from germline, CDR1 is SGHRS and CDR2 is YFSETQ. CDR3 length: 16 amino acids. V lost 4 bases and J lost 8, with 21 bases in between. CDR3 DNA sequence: TGCGCCAGCAGCCTGGGCGACAGGACAAATCTCGAAAAACTGTTTTTT. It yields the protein CASSLGDRTNLEKLFF.

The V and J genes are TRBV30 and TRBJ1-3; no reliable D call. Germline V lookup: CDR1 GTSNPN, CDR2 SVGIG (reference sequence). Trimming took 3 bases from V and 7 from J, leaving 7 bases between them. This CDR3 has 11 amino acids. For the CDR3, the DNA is TGTGCCTGGAGCCAAAGCAACACCATATATTTT. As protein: CAWSQSNTIYF. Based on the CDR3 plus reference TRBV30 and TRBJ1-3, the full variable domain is SQTIHQWPATLVQPVGSPLSLECTVEGTSNPNLYWYRQAAGRGLQLLFYSVGIGQISSEVPQNLSASRPQDRQFILSSKKLLLSDSGFYLCAWSQSNTIYFGEGSWLTVV.

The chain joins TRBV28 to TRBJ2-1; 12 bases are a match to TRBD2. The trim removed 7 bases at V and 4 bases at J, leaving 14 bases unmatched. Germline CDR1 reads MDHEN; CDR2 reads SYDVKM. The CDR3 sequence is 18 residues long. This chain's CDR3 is CASTRFRTGLAGYNEQFF. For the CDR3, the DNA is TGTGCCAGCACCCGATTTAGGACGGGACTAGCGGGTTACAATGAGCAGTTCTTC.

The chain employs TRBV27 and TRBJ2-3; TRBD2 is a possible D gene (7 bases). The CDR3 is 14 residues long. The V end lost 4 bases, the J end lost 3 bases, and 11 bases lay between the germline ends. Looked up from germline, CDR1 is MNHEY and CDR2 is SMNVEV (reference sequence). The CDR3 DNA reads TGTGCCAGCAGTTCGGGGGGCCCGACAGATACGCAGTATTTT. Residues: CASSSGGPTDTQYF.

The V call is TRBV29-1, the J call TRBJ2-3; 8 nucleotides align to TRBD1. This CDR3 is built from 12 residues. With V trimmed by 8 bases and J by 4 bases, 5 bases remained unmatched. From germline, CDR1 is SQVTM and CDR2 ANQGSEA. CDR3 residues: CSHRQGSDTQYF. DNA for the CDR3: TGCAGCCACAGACAGGGGTCAGATACGCAGTATTTT.

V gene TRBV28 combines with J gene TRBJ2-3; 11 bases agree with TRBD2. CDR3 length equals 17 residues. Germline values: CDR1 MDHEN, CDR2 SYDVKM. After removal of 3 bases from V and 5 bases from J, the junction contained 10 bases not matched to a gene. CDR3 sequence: CASSFQLAGGPLDTQYF. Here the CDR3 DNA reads TGTGCCAGCAGTTTTCAGTTAGCGGGAGGGCCTTTAGATACGCAGTATTTT.

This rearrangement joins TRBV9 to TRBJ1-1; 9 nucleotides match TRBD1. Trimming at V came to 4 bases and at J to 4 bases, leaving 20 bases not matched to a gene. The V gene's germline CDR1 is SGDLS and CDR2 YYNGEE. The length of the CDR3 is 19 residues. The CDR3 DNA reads TGTGCCAGCAGCCCCCGGACAGGGGACGGCGGGGCTTGGGGCACTGAAGCTTTCTTT. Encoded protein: CASSPRTGDGGAWGTEAFF.

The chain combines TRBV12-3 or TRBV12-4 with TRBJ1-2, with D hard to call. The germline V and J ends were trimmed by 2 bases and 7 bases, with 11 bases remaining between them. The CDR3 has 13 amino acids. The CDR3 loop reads CASSLSEFAGYTF. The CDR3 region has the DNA TGTGCCAGCAGTTTATCGGAGTTCGCTGGCTACACCTTC.

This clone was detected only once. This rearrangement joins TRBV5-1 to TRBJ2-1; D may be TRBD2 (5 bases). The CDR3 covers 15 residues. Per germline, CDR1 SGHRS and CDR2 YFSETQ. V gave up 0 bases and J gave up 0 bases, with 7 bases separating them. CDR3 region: CASSLEAVSYNEQFF. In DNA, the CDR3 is TGCGCCAGCAGCTTGGAAGCGGTCTCCTACAATGAGCAGTTCTTC.

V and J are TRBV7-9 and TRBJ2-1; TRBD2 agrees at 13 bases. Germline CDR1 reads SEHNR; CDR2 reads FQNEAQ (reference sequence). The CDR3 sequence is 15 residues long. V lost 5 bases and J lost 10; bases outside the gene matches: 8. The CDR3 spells CASSPLAGGPSEQFF. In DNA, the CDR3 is TGTGCCAGCAGCCCACTAGCGGGAGGGCCTTCCGAGCAGTTCTTC. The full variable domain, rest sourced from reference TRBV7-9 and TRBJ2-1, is DTGVSQNPRHKITKRGQNVTFRCDPISEHNRLYWYRQTLGQGPEFLTYFQNEAQLEKSRLLSDRFSAERPKGSFSTLEIQRTEQGDSAMYLCASSPLAGGPSEQFFGPGTRLTVL.

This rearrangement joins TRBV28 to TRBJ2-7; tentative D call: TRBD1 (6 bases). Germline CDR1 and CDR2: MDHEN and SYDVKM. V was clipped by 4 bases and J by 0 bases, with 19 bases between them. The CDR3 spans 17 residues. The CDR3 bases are TGTGCCAGCAGTTATCCCCCCCAGGGGATAGGCTCCTACGAGCAGTACTTC. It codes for CASSYPPQGIGSYEQYF.

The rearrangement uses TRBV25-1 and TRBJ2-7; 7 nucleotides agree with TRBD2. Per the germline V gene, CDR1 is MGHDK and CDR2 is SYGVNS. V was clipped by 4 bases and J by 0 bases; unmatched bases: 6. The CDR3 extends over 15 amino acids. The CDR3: CASSGGGRSSYEQYF. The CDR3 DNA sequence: TGTGCCAGCAGTGGGGGGGGACGGAGCTCCTACGAGCAGTACTTC.

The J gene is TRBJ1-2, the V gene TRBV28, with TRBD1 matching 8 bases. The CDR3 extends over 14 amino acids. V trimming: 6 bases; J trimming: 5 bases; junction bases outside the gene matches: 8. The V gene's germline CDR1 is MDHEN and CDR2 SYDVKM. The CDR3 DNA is TGTGCCAGCAGCCCCGGGACAGGACTGTATGGCTACACCTTC. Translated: CASSPGTGLYGYTF.

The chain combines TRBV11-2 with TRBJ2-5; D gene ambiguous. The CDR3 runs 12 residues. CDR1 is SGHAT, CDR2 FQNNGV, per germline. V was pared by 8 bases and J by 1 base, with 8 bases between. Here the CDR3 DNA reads TGTGCCAGCTTCGAGAGCCAAGAGACCCAGTACTTC. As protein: CASFESQETQYF.